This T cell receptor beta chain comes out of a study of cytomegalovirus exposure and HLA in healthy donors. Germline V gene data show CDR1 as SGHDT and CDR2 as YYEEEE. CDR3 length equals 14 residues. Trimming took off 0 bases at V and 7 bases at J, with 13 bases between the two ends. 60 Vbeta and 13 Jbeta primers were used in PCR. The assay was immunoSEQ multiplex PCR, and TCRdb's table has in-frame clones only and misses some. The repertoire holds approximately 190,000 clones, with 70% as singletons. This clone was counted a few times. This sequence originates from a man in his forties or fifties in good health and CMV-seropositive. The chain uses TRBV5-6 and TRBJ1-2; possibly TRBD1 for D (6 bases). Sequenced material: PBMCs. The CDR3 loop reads CASSLATGNRGYTF. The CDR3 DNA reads TGTGCCAGCAGCTTGGCAACAGGGAATCGTGGCTACACCTTC.